This TCR beta chain came from a study of T cells in Graves' hyperthyroidism and ophthalmopathy. The source material, RNA transcripts, was used to amplify TCR beta CDR3 regions. Initially, a first-round RT-PCR of the TCR CDR3 employed the HTBI primer set. TCRdb re-analysed the multiplex PCR reads in MiXCR, keeping a single row per CDR3 protein. The sample carries 300,000 to 450,000 distinct CDR3 sequences, around 25% recorded once. In its sample, this clonotype was seen a few times. After removal of 3 bases from V and 0 bases from J, the junction contained 20 bases not matched to a gene. Germline assignment: CDR1 MNHEY and CDR2 SMNVEV (reference sequence). The CDR3 length is 21 residues.

The chain carries TRBV27 and TRBJ2-1, with 7 bases fitting TRBD2. This clonotype was sampled from a man aged 50 to 60 with Graves' hyperthyroidism. Sample: blood. The CDR3 is CASSFYPMGGRPYSSYNEQFF. CDR3 coding DNA: TGTGCCAGCAGTTTTTATCCGATGGGGGGGAGGCCTTATAGCTCCTACAATGAGCAGTTCTTC.